A selection of T cell receptor beta chains follows, all from one sample in a study of cytomegalovirus exposure and HLA in healthy donors. Only in-frame clones appear in the TCRdb table, and some are missing; sequencing was by immunoSEQ multiplex PCR. Here the sample spans over 95,000 clones, roughly 80% being singletons. The sample comprised PBMCs. The source is a female donor in good health and CMV-seronegative. Each CDR3 is given with its conserved first and last residue. D genes are given only for firm matches. The listing skips clone size in some rows; elsewhere it reads once, few, many or a size class.

TRBJ1-2	-	-	TRBV6-5	TGTGCCAGCAGCCGAGGACACCTTAACTATGGCTACACCTTC	CASSRGHLNYGYTF
TRBJ2-5	-	-	TRBV27	TGTGCCAGCAGTCCCCAGGGGAGGGAAAAAGCGGAGACCCAGTACTTC	CASSPQGREKAETQYF
TRBJ1-2	-	-	TRBV27	TGTGCCAGCAGTTTCGCGCCCAGAGGCTATGGCTACACCTTC	CASSFAPRGYGYTF
TRBJ2-7	TRBD1	-	TRBV5-1	TGCGCCAGCAGCTATCGGACAGGGGTAAATTACGAGCAGTACTTC	CASSYRTGVNYEQYF
TRBJ2-7	-	-	TRBV7-9	TGTGCCAGCAGCTCAACATCCGACAGGATCTACGAGCAGTACTTC	CASSSTSDRIYEQYF
TRBJ1-3	TRBD1	once	TRBV7-6	TGTGCCAGCAGCTTAGTGTCCCGGGACAGGCCTGGAAACACCATATATTTT	CASSLVSRDRPGNTIYF
TRBJ2-7	-	-	TRBV18	TGTGCCAGCTCACCTGGCGGGGGCGGAAGATACGAGCAGTACTTC	CASSPGGGGRYEQYF
TRBJ1-3	TRBD1	-	TRBV19	TGTGCCAGTATTCCACAGGGGTCTGGAAACACCATATATTTT	CASIPQGSGNTIYF
TRBJ2-1	TRBD1	-	TRBV15	TGTGCCACCAGCGGTTACCGGGACAGGGACCGTTACAATGAGCAGTTCTTC	CATSGYRDRDRYNEQFF
TRBJ1-4	-	few	TRBV19	TGTGCCAGTACTCATCAGGGGAATGAAAAACTGTTTTTT	CASTHQGNEKLFF
TRBJ1-1	-	-	TRBV7-6	TGTGCCAGCAGCTTCCGACAAACCACTGAAGCTTTCTTT	CASSFRQTTEAFF
TRBJ1-3	-	-	TRBV19	TGTGCCAGTAGTATTACCGCTGGACGGGGCTCTGGAAACACCATATATTTT	CASSITAGRGSGNTIYF
TRBJ2-7	TRBD1	few	TRBV28	TGTGCCACCACTCGGACAGGGCCCTCCTACGAGCAGTACTTC	CATTRTGPSYEQYF
TRBJ1-4	-	once	TRBV5-6	TGTGCCAGCAGCTTACCGGGCAAGGGAGCAACTAATGAAAAACTGTTTTTT	CASSLPGKGATNEKLFF
TRBJ1-1	-	-	TRBV7-9	TGTTCCAGCACCTCTTCCCTCGTGGGGGCGAACACTGAAGCTTTCTTT	CSSTSSLVGANTEAFF
TRBJ2-5	TRBD2	-	TRBV29-1	TGCAGCGTCGGGAGGTACTTTACTGCGTACCAAGAGACCCAGTACTTC	CSVGRYFTAYQETQYF
TRBJ1-4	TRBD1	-	TRBV5-1	TGCGCCAGCAGCCGGGCCGGGACAGGGGGCCCAACTAATGAAAAACTGTTTTTT	CASSRAGTGGPTNEKLFF
TRBJ1-2	-	-	TRBV18	TGTGCCAGCTCACCACTGATCAGGAGCTACACCTTC	CASSPLIRSYTF
TRBJ2-5	TRBD1	-	TRBV7-3	TGTGCCAGCAGCCTGGGACAGATAGAGACCCAGTACTTC	CASSLGQIETQYF
TRBJ1-2	-	-	TRBV28	TGTGCCAGCAGCCGGCGATGGAACAGCTATGGCTACACCTTC	CASSRRWNSYGYTF
TRBJ2-3	TRBD2	-	TRBV2	TGTGCCAGCAGTTCGGGACTAGCGCCGCTCACAGATACGCAGTATTTT	CASSSGLAPLTDTQYF
TRBJ2-7	-	-	TRBV27	TGTGCCAGCAGTTTTCGGGGCGGGGCTACCTACGAGCAGTACTTC	CASSFRGGATYEQYF
TRBJ2-1	-	-	TRBV29-1	TGCAGCGTCAGGGGCCAAGTAACCTACAATGAGCAGTTCTTC	CSVRGQVTYNEQFF
TRBJ2-2	-	-	TRBV28	TGTGCCAGCAGTTTCGACAGGGAGGTCACCGGGGAGCTGTTTTTT	CASSFDREVTGELFF
TRBJ2-3	TRBD2	-	TRBV11-2	TGTGCCAGCAGCCCGGGACTAGCGGCTAGCACAGATACGCAGTATTTT	CASSPGLAASTDTQYF
TRBJ2-2	TRBD1	-	TRBV7-9	TGTGCCAGCAGCGGGGACAGGGTCCTTTACACCGGGGAGCTGTTTTTT	CASSGDRVLYTGELFF
TRBJ1-2	-	-	TRBV9	TGTGCCAGCAGCGCCGCCAGTGGCTACACCTTC	CASSAASGYTF
TRBJ2-7	TRBD2	-	TRBV5-4	TGTGCCAGCAGCCCCCCAGGAGCGGGAGTTTCCTACGAGCAGTACTTC	CASSPPGAGVSYEQYF
TRBJ1-1	-	-	TRBV30	TGTGCCTGGAGCCCCAAGGCGGGGCCCAGGAACACTGAAGCTTTCTTT	CAWSPKAGPRNTEAFF
TRBJ2-1	TRBD1	-	TRBV7-9	TGTGCCAGCAGCTTAACCGACAGGGGACGCGGCCTCGACAATGAGCAGTTCTTC	CASSLTDRGRGLDNEQFF
TRBJ2-2	TRBD2	-	TRBV10-3	TGTGCCATCAGCAAGGACCTTAGCGGGAGTGGCACCGGGGAGCTGTTTTTT	CAISKDLSGSGTGELFF
TRBJ2-7	-	few	TRBV5-4	TGTGCCAGCAGCCCCGGGGGTCCCTACGAGCAGTACTTC	CASSPGGPYEQYF
TRBJ2-3	TRBD1	few	TRBV29-1	TGCAGCGTCAGTATCGACAGGGTAACAGATACGCAGTATTTT	CSVSIDRVTDTQYF
TRBJ2-2	TRBD2	-	TRBV7-2	TGTGCCAGCAGCTCGCTAGCGGGCACCGGGGAGCTGTTTTTT	CASSSLAGTGELFF
TRBJ2-5	TRBD2	once	TRBV9	TGTGCCAGCAGCGCCCAACCGGGACTAGCGGGAGGGGTGCAGTACTTC	CASSAQPGLAGGVQYF
TRBJ1-6	TRBD1	once	TRBV5-6	TGTGCCAGCAGCCTTGGAAGGGACAGGGTTAATTCACCCCTCCACTTT	CASSLGRDRVNSPLHF
TRBJ2-7	TRBD2	-	TRBV5-1	TGCGCCAGCAGCTTGATAGCGGGGGGGCTCGAGCAGTACTTC	CASSLIAGGLEQYF
TRBJ2-5	TRBD2	once	TRBV5-1	TGCGCCAGCAGGGGGGGGACTTTACTACAAGAGACCCAGTACTTC	CASRGGTLLQETQYF
TRBJ1-1	-	-	TRBV6-1	TGTGCCAGCAGTGACCGGGGGGCCCCGAACACTGAAGCTTTCTTT	CASSDRGAPNTEAFF
TRBJ2-7	TRBD2	-	TRBV5-1	TGCGCCAGCAGCACCGGACTAGCCTACGAGCAGTACTTC	CASSTGLAYEQYF
TRBJ2-7	-	-	TRBV5-1	TGCGCCAGCAGCGGAACTAGAGCTCCCTACGAGCAGTACTTC	CASSGTRAPYEQYF